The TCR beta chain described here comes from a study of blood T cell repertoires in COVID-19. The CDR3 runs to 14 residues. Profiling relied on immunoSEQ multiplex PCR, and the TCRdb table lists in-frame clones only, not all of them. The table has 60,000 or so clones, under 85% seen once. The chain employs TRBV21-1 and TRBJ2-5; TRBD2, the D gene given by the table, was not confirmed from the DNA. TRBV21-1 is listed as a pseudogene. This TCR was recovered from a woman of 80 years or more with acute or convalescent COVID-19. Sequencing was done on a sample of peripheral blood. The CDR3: CASITHCPTETQYF. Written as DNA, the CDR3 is TGTGCCAGCATTACTCATTGTCCCACGGAGACCCAGTACTTC.